This TCR beta chain was retrieved from a study of cytotoxic CD8 clonotypes in ibrutinib-treated CLL. Study results and limitations: At baseline, clonality was higher than in age-matched healthy donors and correlated with CD8+ counts. With treatment, public clonotypes, which were uncommon, either contracted or remained stable.

This clone has more than one count but fewer than ten. Its antigen remains unknown. The CDR3 covers 15 residues. V trimming: 7 bases; J trimming: 1 base; junction bases outside the gene matches: 2. Germline CDR1 and CDR2: SNHLY and FYNNEI. Profiled with immunoSEQ multiplex PCR; TCRdb holds only in-frame clones, not every one. The data hold tens of thousands of clones, with nearly 50% observed a single time. The sample was PBMCs, taken before ibrutinib treatment. The receptor's source is a human donor with chronic lymphocytic leukemia. V and J are TRBV2 and TRBJ2-2; 11 nucleotides agree with TRBD2. This CDR3 reads CASTGLAGNTGELFF. CDR3 bases: TGTGCCAGCACAGGACTAGCGGGGAACACCGGGGAGCTGTTTTTT.